This T cell receptor beta chain was profiled in a study of OX40 agonist ivuxolimab in advanced cancers. Study-wide results and limits: More expanded clones were found, on average, in CD8+ than in CD4+ T cells. Low clonal expansion, among the lowest seen, marked partial responders at 0.1-3.0 mg/kg.

There are 15 residues in the CDR3. Looked up from germline, CDR1 is LGHNA and CDR2 is YNFKEQ. Trimming at V came to 5 bases and at J to 0 bases, leaving 3 bases not matched to a gene. Profiling relied on immunoSEQ multiplex PCR, and the TCRdb table lists in-frame clones only, not all of them. The table lists some 150,000 clones, less than 95% of them singletons. A note on this clone: The antigen is unknown.

The receptor's source is an adult with an advanced solid tumor such as melanoma, head and neck, liver or kidney cancer. V usage is TRBV4-2 and J usage is TRBJ1-5; 8 nucleotides align to TRBD1. Specimen: CD4+ or CD8+ T cells sorted from blood, collected in a trial of the OX40 agonist ivuxolimab. As DNA, the CDR3 is TGTGCCAGCAGCGTTGACAGGGGTAGCAATCAGCCCCAGCATTTT. It specifies CASSVDRGSNQPQHF.